Presented here are 18 T cell receptor beta chains from one specimen sequenced in a study of T cells in Graves' hyperthyroidism and ophthalmopathy. Using RNA transcripts as the source, TCR beta CDR3 regions were amplified. A set of HTBI primers served as the primers for a first-round RT-PCR of the TCR CDR3. TCRdb reanalysed the multiplex PCR reads using MiXCR and keeps one entry per CDR3 protein. The profile covers a few hundred thousand distinct CDR3 sequences, with around 42% appearing a single time and about 20% taken by the ten largest. Sequenced sample: peripheral blood or thyroid tissue (not recorded which). Source of these receptors: an adult woman with Graves' disease, either hyperthyroidism or ophthalmopathy (not recorded which).

The chain recombines TRBV29-1 with TRBJ2-7, with D perhaps matching TRBD2 (5 bases). V shed 2 bases and J shed 3 bases, with 8 bases lying between them. This CDR3 region has 12 residues. Germline V lookup: CDR1 SQVTM, CDR2 ANQGSEA. The CDR3 DNA reads TGCAGCGTTGAAAGCGGAGGCTACGAGCAGTACTTC. Its translation is CSVESGGYEQYF.

This clonotype was seen many times. V usage is TRBV9 and J usage is TRBJ2-5; the D gene is possibly TRBD2 (5 bases). CDR3 length: 15 amino acids. Germline V CDR1 and CDR2: SGDLS, YYNGEE. The germline V and J ends were trimmed by 3 bases and 5 bases, with 17 bases remaining between them. The CDR3 coding sequence is TGTGCCAGCAGCGCCCGAGTGGGGAGAGGGGAGACCCAGTACTTC. Amino acid sequence: CASSARVGRGETQYF. The whole variable domain, filled in from reference TRBV9 and TRBJ2-5, reads DSGVTQTPKHLITATGQRVTLRCSPRSGDLSVYWYQQSLDQGLQFLIQYYNGEERAKGNILERFSAQQFPDLHSELNLSSLELGDSALYFCASSARVGRGETQYFGPGTRLLVL.

This clonotype was observed a handful of times. V gene TRBV2 combines with J gene TRBJ2-3, with 12 bases fitting TRBD2. Trimming removed 4 bases from V and 6 bases from J; junction bases left unmatched: 2. Per the germline V gene, CDR1 is SNHLY and CDR2 is FYNNEI. The CDR3 loop spans 14 amino acids. The CDR3 here is CASSVTSGRDTQYF. The CDR3 nucleotides read TGTGCCAGCAGTGTTACTAGCGGGAGGGATACGCAGTATTTT.

This clonotype was seen repeatedly, ten times or more. The V call is TRBV24-1, the J call TRBJ2-5, with 9 bases fitting TRBD2. The CDR3 loop spans 14 amino acids. Losses at the gene ends were 5 bases for V and 3 bases for J; bases not matched to a gene: 3. The germline V gene encodes CDR1 KGHDR and CDR2 SFDVKD. The CDR3 bases are TGTGCCACCAGTGTGGCGGGAGGGGAAGAGACCCAGTACTTC. The encoded protein is CATSVAGGEETQYF.

Only a few counts were recorded for this clonotype. For the CDR3, the DNA is TGTGCCAGCAGCCGATTCGGGGCCAACGTCCTGACTTTC. Its protein product is CASSRFGANVLTF. The rearrangement uses TRBV28 and TRBJ2-6; no reliable D call. The V and J ends lost 6 bases and 4 bases respectively, with 7 bases between them. This CDR3 is built from 13 residues. The germline V gene has CDR1 MDHEN and CDR2 SYDVKM.

The rearrangement links TRBV11-2 to TRBJ2-7; 8 bases map to TRBD2. Per the germline V gene, CDR1 is SGHAT and CDR2 is FQNNGV. V lost 7 bases, J lost 3 bases, and 8 bases stayed unmatched. The CDR3 sequence is 14 residues long. The CDR3 DNA reads TGTGCCAGCACCAAGACAGCGGGGGACTACGAGCAGTACTTC. This sequence encodes CASTKTAGDYEQYF.

This clonotype was picked up many times. The CDR3 here is CASSPTLDSFSYEQYF. The CDR3 DNA sequence: TGTGCCAGCAGCCCTACTTTAGACAGTTTCTCCTACGAGCAGTACTTC. The gene calls are TRBV7-8 and TRBJ2-7; maybe TRBD1 (5 bases). Per the germline V gene, CDR1 is SGHVS and CDR2 is FQNEAQ. The length of the CDR3 is 16 residues. The V end was cut by 5 bases, the J end by 0 bases, with 17 bases between.

This clonotype was recorded at least ten times. This chain links TRBV29-1 with TRBJ2-5, with 9 bases that match TRBD2. Germline lookup yields CDR1 SQVTM and CDR2 ANQGSEA. V shed 4 bases and J 0 bases; nucleotides not matched to a gene: 0. There are 13 residues in the CDR3. The CDR3 loop reads CSVASGNQETQYF. The DNA for the CDR3 is TGCAGCGTTGCTAGCGGGAACCAAGAGACCCAGTACTTC.

The chain joins TRBV20-1 to TRBJ1-2, with 8 nucleotides matching TRBD1. CDR1 is DFQATT and CDR2 is SNEGSKA in the germline V gene (reference sequence). The CDR3 loop spans 15 amino acids. Losses at the gene ends were 0 bases for V and 4 bases for J; bases not matched to a gene: 7. CDR3: CSAREGQGVLYGYTF. The CDR3 DNA sequence: TGCAGTGCTAGAGAAGGACAGGGAGTTCTCTATGGCTACACCTTC.

V usage is TRBV4-1 and J usage is TRBJ2-3, with D hard to call. This CDR3 has 13 amino acids. V dropped 4 bases and J dropped 3 bases, with 8 bases sitting between them. Germline V lookup: CDR1 MGHRA, CDR2 YSYEKL. CDR3 DNA sequence: TGCGCCAGCAGCCCAGGCGCGACAGATACGCAGTATTTT. Amino acids: CASSPGATDTQYF.

This clonotype was found many times. The CDR3 reads CASRDRHNQPQHF. CDR3 in DNA: TGTGCCAGCAGGGACAGGCACAATCAGCCCCAGCATTTT. V gene TRBV19 combines with J gene TRBJ1-5; 8 bases are a match to TRBD1. CDR3 length equals 13 residues. Per the germline V gene, CDR1 is LNHDA and CDR2 is SQIVND (reference sequence). Trimming cost V 9 bases and J 3 bases; bases outside gene matches: 4.

Many counts were recorded for this clonotype. The J gene is TRBJ1-1, the V gene TRBV4-1, with a weak D call TRBD1 (6 bases). The CDR3 spans 15 residues. Trimming shortened V by 1 base and J by 1 base, and 10 bases separated the two germline ends. Per the germline V gene, CDR1 is MGHRA and CDR2 is YSYEKL. The CDR3 nucleotides read TGCGCCAGCAGCCAAGTGGGGGGCGGGAACACTGAAGCTTTCTTT. Translated, it gives CASSQVGGGNTEAFF.

The chain employs TRBV27 and TRBJ1-2; weak D call: TRBD1 (5 bases). CDR1 MNHEY and CDR2 SMNVEV come from the germline V gene (reference sequence). Trimming took off 5 bases at V and 8 bases at J, with 15 bases between the two ends. This CDR3 spans 13 amino acids. CDR3 amino acids: CASSNTGSGGYTF. As DNA, the CDR3 is TGTGCCAGCAGTAATACAGGATCGGGGGGCTACACCTTC.

The chain has TRBV2 and TRBJ1-5, with D maybe TRBD1 (6 bases). CDR1 SNHLY and CDR2 FYNNEI come from the germline V gene. The CDR3 length is 15 residues. Trimming took off 4 bases at V and 6 bases at J, with 16 bases between the two ends. DNA of the CDR3: TGTGCCAGCAGTGGTTGGACTGACAGGAGTCAGCCCCAGCATTTT. Encoded protein: CASSGWTDRSQPQHF. Based on the CDR3 plus reference TRBV2 and TRBJ1-5, the full variable domain is EPEVTQTPSHQVTQMGQEVILRCVPISNHLYFYWYRQILGQKVEFLVSFYNNEISEKSEIFDDQFSVERPDGSNFTLKIRSTKLEDSAMYFCASSGWTDRSQPQHFGDGTRLSIL.

This chain connects TRBV5-1 to TRBJ2-2; 8 positions agree with TRBD1. J gave up 7 bases and V 1 base, and 9 bases lay outside the gene matches. CDR3 length equals 16 residues. CDR1 and CDR2 (germline): SGHRS, YFSETQ. The CDR3 DNA reads TGCGCCAGCAGCTTGACGAGGACAGGGCAGGGCGGGGAGCTGTTTTTT. Translated, it gives CASSLTRTGQGGELFF.

Concerning this clonotype itself: Here the CDR3 omits its conserved ending phenylalanine or tryptophan, so a read error is the likely source. J is TRBJ1-2 and V is TRBV15, with D perhaps TRBD1 (6 bases). CDR3 length: 11 amino acids. Trimming pared 6 bases from V and 5 bases from J, leaving 7 bases between. Germline CDR1 and CDR2: LNHNV and YYDKDF (reference sequence). This chain's CDR3 is CATRGQYGYTL. The CDR3 DNA sequence: TGTGCCACCAGGGGACAATATGGCTACACCCTC.

The chain has TRBV7-9 and TRBJ2-2; the D is unclear. Trimming took off 3 bases at V and 8 bases at J, with 16 bases between the two ends. There are 15 residues in the CDR3. Per the germline V gene, CDR1 is SEHNR and CDR2 is FQNEAQ (reference sequence). As DNA, the CDR3 is TGTGCCAGCAGCTTGGGTCACGGCGGCACTGGGGAGCTGTTTTTT. As protein: CASSLGHGGTGELFF.

In this sample, this clonotype turned up a few times. This rearrangement joins TRBV7-3 to TRBJ2-3; 12 nucleotides align to TRBD2. With 6 bases clipped from V and 3 bases from J, the junction kept 4 bases outside the gene matches. CDR1 SGHTA and CDR2 FQGTGA come from the germline V gene. CDR3 length: 15 residues. The CDR3 DNA is TGTGCCAGCAGTTACGGGACTAGCGGGACAGATACGCAGTATTTT. Protein product: CASSYGTSGTDTQYF.